Presented here are 31 T cell receptor beta chains from one specimen sequenced in a study of radiotherapy plus CTLA-4 blockade in lung cancer. Libraries were prepared by immunoSEQ multiplex PCR; TCRdb keeps only in-frame clonotypes and omits some of them. This table holds 70,000 to 90,000 clones, 78% found once. The sample was peripheral blood, taken from a patient treated with radiotherapy plus ipilimumab. Receptors originate from a human donor with non-small cell lung cancer who had a complete response to radiotherapy plus ipilimumab.

The V gene is TRBV7-8, the J gene TRBJ1-1, with D possibly matching TRBD1 (5 bases). There are 11 residues in the CDR3. V was cut by 4 bases and J by 7 bases, with 7 bases left in between. CDR1 SGHVS and CDR2 FQNEAQ come from the germline V gene. CDR3: CASSWGNEAFF. DNA of the CDR3: TGTGCCAGCAGCTGGGGGAATGAAGCTTTCTTT.

The rearrangement links TRBV5-1 to TRBJ1-6; TRBD1 is a possible D gene (5 bases). The V end lost 4 bases, the J end lost 9 bases, and 20 bases lay between the germline ends. The CDR3 consists of 16 residues. Germline CDR1 is SGHRS and CDR2 is YFSETQ. CDR3 protein: CASSLRTRLGGSPLHF. Written as DNA, the CDR3 is TGCGCCAGCAGCCTTCGGACCAGACTCGGGGGTTCACCCCTCCACTTT. Full variable domain (remainder filled in from reference TRBV5-1 and TRBJ1-6): KAGVTQTPRYLIKTRGQQVTLSCSPISGHRSVSWYQQTPGQGLQFLFEYFSETQRNKGNFPGRFSGRQFSNSRSEMNVSTLELGDSALYLCASSLRTRLGGSPLHFGNGTRLTVT.

This clone was seen a single time. The chain combines TRBV7-2 with TRBJ2-2; D is perhaps TRBD1 (5 bases). Trimming shortened V by 1 base and J by 6 bases, and 15 bases separated the two germline ends. Germline CDR1 is SGHTA and CDR2 is FQGNSA. The CDR3 loop spans 16 amino acids. The CDR3 sequence: CASSLVEWGRSGELFF. For the CDR3, the DNA is TGTGCCAGCAGCTTAGTAGAATGGGGCCGTTCCGGGGAGCTGTTTTTT.

This chain joins TRBV7-9 and TRBJ2-5; 7 bases align to TRBD1. The trim removed 6 bases at V and 3 bases at J, leaving 7 bases unmatched. Per the germline V gene, CDR1 is SEHNR and CDR2 is FQNEAQ (reference sequence). The CDR3 loop spans 14 amino acids. The CDR3 spells CASRPSQGEETQYF. The CDR3 DNA sequence: TGTGCCAGCAGACCAAGCCAGGGGGAAGAGACCCAGTACTTC. Complete variable domain (other parts from reference TRBV7-9 and TRBJ2-5): DTGVSQNPRHKITKRGQNVTFRCDPISEHNRLYWYRQTLGQGPEFLTYFQNEAQLEKSRLLSDRFSAERPKGSFSTLEIQRTEQGDSAMYLCASRPSQGEETQYFGPGTRLLVL.

The chain couples TRBV19 to TRBJ1-4; 8 bases line up with TRBD1. This CDR3 is built from 15 residues. After removal of 4 bases from V and 4 bases from J, the junction contained 5 bases not matched to a gene. CDR1 and CDR2 from the germline V gene are LNHDA and SQIVND (reference sequence). DNA for the CDR3: TGTGCCAGTAGTAAACAGGGGGACCTTAATGAAAAACTGTTTTTT. Residues: CASSKQGDLNEKLFF.

The CDR3 region has the DNA TGTGCCAGCAGGTCGAGGCCCTACAATGAGCAGTTCTTC. Translated: CASRSRPYNEQFF. This rearrangement joins TRBV27 to TRBJ2-1; no clear D gene. Germline V gene sequence: CDR1 MNHEY, CDR2 SMNVEV (reference sequence). V shed 6 bases and J shed 2 bases, with 8 bases lying between them. This CDR3 has 13 residues.

The chain employs TRBV30 and TRBJ1-2; unclear D gene. This CDR3 region has 14 residues. V was trimmed by 3 bases and J by 7 bases, leaving 18 bases between them. Germline CDR1 is GTSNPN and CDR2 is SVGIG (reference sequence). The CDR3 region has the DNA TGTGCCTGGAGCGGACGACAAAGGTCTCTTGGCTACACCTTC. Translating it yields CAWSGRQRSLGYTF.

The chain carries TRBV6-6 and TRBJ1-1; 9 bases agree with TRBD1. The CDR3 is 14 amino acids. V trimming: 8 bases; J trimming: 1 base; junction bases outside the gene matches: 5. From germline, CDR1 is MNHNY and CDR2 SVGAGI (reference sequence). Here the CDR3 DNA reads TGTGCCAGCTGCAACAGGGGGCGGAACACTGAAGCTTTCTTT. As protein: CASCNRGRNTEAFF.

This chain links TRBV7-8 with TRBJ1-1; D unclear. The V gene's germline CDR1 is SGHVS and CDR2 FQNEAQ. The germline V and J ends were trimmed by 5 bases and 3 bases, with 13 bases remaining between them. The CDR3 totals 14 residues. The CDR3 DNA reads as TGTGCCAGCAGCCCGCCCGGTGGCCACACTGAAGCTTTCTTT. Protein sequence: CASSPPGGHTEAFF.

The chain links TRBV7-9 to TRBJ2-1, with D possibly being TRBD1 (6 bases). The V and J ends lost 2 bases and 4 bases respectively, with 15 bases between them. CDR3 size: 16 residues. Germline-derived CDR1 and CDR2 are SEHNR and FQNEAQ (reference sequence). CDR3 protein: CASSLKRQGNYNEQFF. CDR3 nucleotide sequence: TGTGCCAGCAGCTTAAAGCGTCAGGGGAATTACAATGAGCAGTTCTTC. Full variable domain (missing parts from reference TRBV7-9 and TRBJ2-1): DTGVSQNPRHKITKRGQNVTFRCDPISEHNRLYWYRQTLGQGPEFLTYFQNEAQLEKSRLLSDRFSAERPKGSFSTLEIQRTEQGDSAMYLCASSLKRQGNYNEQFFGPGTRLTVL.

Within the sample, this clone is medium-sized. The chain employs TRBV4-3 and TRBJ2-7, with 9 bases that match TRBD2. V was pared by 0 bases and J by 2 bases, with 2 bases of the junction left unmatched. CDR3 length: 15 residues. Germline-derived CDR1 and CDR2 are LGHNA and YSLEER. The CDR3 loop reads CASSQDSSGTYEQYV. Here the CDR3 DNA reads TGCGCCAGCAGCCAAGACTCTAGCGGGACCTACGAGCAGTACGTC.

The CDR3 is CASNNNGNTQYF. CDR3 sequence (DNA): TGTGCCAGCAACAACAACGGAAATACGCAGTATTTT. V is TRBV7-6 and J is TRBJ2-3; no firm D call. Per the germline V gene, CDR1 is SGHVS and CDR2 is FNYEAQ. Trimming pared 7 bases from V and 7 bases from J, leaving 12 bases between. The CDR3 has 12 residues.

CDR3 sequence reads: CASSPREGAYYEQYF. Written as DNA, the CDR3 is TGTGCCAGCAGCCCCCGAGAGGGGGCCTACTACGAGCAGTACTTC. The gene calls are TRBV9 and TRBJ2-7, with 7 positions matching TRBD1. The CDR3 is made up of 15 amino acids. Germline lookup yields CDR1 SGDLS and CDR2 YYNGEE. V was clipped by 4 bases and J by 3 bases; unmatched bases: 10.

The CDR3 DNA reads TGTGCCAGCAGTCTCGGAGAAGCCGAGCAGTACTTC. This sequence encodes CASSLGEAEQYF. The J gene is TRBJ2-5, the V gene TRBV2; D not resolved. The DNA matches TRBJ2-7 better at its end, which makes the J call doubtful. The V gene's germline CDR1 is SNHLY and CDR2 FYNNEI. This CDR3 spans 12 amino acids.

This clone was seen only a few times. CDR3 bases: TGTGCCTGGAGTGCACGGAATGGCTACACCTTC. It translates to CAWSARNGYTF. This chain connects TRBV30 to TRBJ1-2; D is uncertain. V gave up 1 base and J gave up 6 bases, with 6 bases separating them. The germline V gene has CDR1 GTSNPN and CDR2 SVGIG (reference sequence). CDR3 length: 11 residues.

V gene TRBV19 combines with J gene TRBJ2-1; 7 bases fit TRBD1. Germline V CDR1 and CDR2: LNHDA, SQIVND (reference sequence). Unmatched junction bases numbered 4, after V lost 3 bases and J lost 5 bases. This CDR3 is 14 amino acids long. CDR3 amino acids: CASSMGQRHNEQFF. DNA for the CDR3: TGTGCCAGTAGTATGGGACAGAGACACAATGAGCAGTTCTTC. Full variable domain (outside the CDR3, taken from reference TRBV19 and TRBJ2-1): DGGITQSPKYLFRKEGQNVTLSCEQNLNHDAMYWYRQDPGQGLRLIYYSQIVNDFQKGDIAEGYSVSREKKESFPLTVTSAQKNPTAFYLCASSMGQRHNEQFFGPGTRLTVL.

A few counts support this clone. The genes are TRBV11-2 and TRBJ1-2; D is possibly TRBD1 (5 bases). Germline lookup yields CDR1 SGHAT and CDR2 FQNNGV. The CDR3 is made up of 13 amino acids. V lost 5 bases to trimming and J lost 5 bases, with 12 bases between them. The CDR3 nucleotides read TGTGCCAGCAGCATGGACGGGACGTATGGCTACACCTTC. This codes for CASSMDGTYGYTF.

The chain joins TRBV5-4 to TRBJ1-1, with TRBD1 as a possible D gene (5 bases). Germline assignment: CDR1 SGHNT and CDR2 YYREEE (reference sequence). The V gene lost 4 bases and the J gene lost 5 bases, with 15 bases spanning the gap. There are 14 residues in the CDR3. In DNA form, the CDR3 reads TGTGCCAGCAGCAACGCCAGGGAGGAGACTGAAGCTTTCTTT. It codes for CASSNAREETEAFF.

The rearrangement uses TRBV5-1 and TRBJ2-1, with D uncertain. Trimming pared 4 bases from V and 0 bases from J, leaving 5 bases between. Germline lookup yields CDR1 SGHRS and CDR2 YFSETQ. The CDR3 is 13 residues long. CDR3 residues: CASSTSSYNEQFF. The CDR3 nucleotides read TGCGCCAGCAGCACGAGCTCCTACAATGAGCAGTTCTTC.

The V and J genes are TRBV15 and TRBJ1-2; a weak D match, TRBD1 (5 bases). Germline lookup yields CDR1 LNHNV and CDR2 YYDKDF (reference sequence). The CDR3 runs to 13 residues. The V gene lost 1 base and the J gene lost 8 bases, with 11 bases spanning the gap. The CDR3: CATSRALWGGYTF. The DNA for the CDR3 is TGTGCCACCAGCAGAGCACTCTGGGGGGGCTACACCTTC.

The chain joins TRBV27 to TRBJ1-5; D not resolved. Trimming pared 2 bases from V and 3 bases from J, leaving 11 bases between. The CDR3 loop spans 15 amino acids. The V gene's germline CDR1 is MNHEY and CDR2 SMNVEV (reference sequence). Written as DNA, the CDR3 is TGTGCCAGCAGTTTAGTGGCAGGCCCCAATCAGCCCCAGCATTTT. Translating it yields CASSLVAGPNQPQHF.

CDR3 DNA sequence: TGCGCCAGCAGCCAAGAGGTGTGGGCCTACGAGCAGTACGTC. Its translation: CASSQEVWAYEQYV. The V and J genes are TRBV4-3 and TRBJ2-7; no reliable D call. Germline V CDR1 and CDR2: LGHNA, YSLEER. Deletions cut 0 bases from V and 2 bases from J, with 8 bases between. The CDR3 covers 14 residues.

The V gene is TRBV28, the J gene TRBJ1-2, with D uncertain. There are 15 residues in the CDR3. Germline V gives CDR1 MDHEN, CDR2 SYDVKM. V lost 2 bases and J lost 0, with 10 bases in between. CDR3 coding DNA: TGTGCCAGCAGTTTACCCTGGGGAGCTAACTATGGCTACACCTTC. Translated: CASSLPWGANYGYTF.

J is TRBJ2-2 and V is TRBV7-9; perhaps TRBD1 as D (6 bases). Trimming removed 5 bases at V and 4 bases at J, with 14 bases between. The CDR3 totals 15 residues. Germline lookup yields CDR1 SEHNR and CDR2 FQNEAQ (reference sequence). CDR3 sequence (DNA): TGTGCCAGCAGCCCAGGGGACACAATCACCGGGGAGCTGTTTTTT. Translating gives CASSPGDTITGELFF. Using reference TRBV7-9 and TRBJ2-2 for the parts outside the CDR3, the full variable domain is DTGVSQNPRHKITKRGQNVTFRCDPISEHNRLYWYRQTLGQGPEFLTYFQNEAQLEKSRLLSDRFSAERPKGSFSTLEIQRTEQGDSAMYLCASSPGDTITGELFFGEGSRLTVL.

The J gene is TRBJ2-2, the V gene TRBV29-1, with D perhaps being TRBD1 or TRBD2 (5 bases each). Trimming removed 0 bases from V and 2 bases from J, with 10 bases in between. The CDR3 covers 15 residues. CDR1 SQVTM and CDR2 ANQGSEA come from the germline V gene. The CDR3 DNA is TGCAGCGTTGAAGAGCCAGGGACCAACACCGGGGAGCTGTTTTTT. Its protein product is CSVEEPGTNTGELFF.

This chain uses TRBV4-1 with TRBJ1-6; 10 bases map to TRBD1. Losses at the gene ends were 2 bases for V and 7 bases for J; bases not matched to a gene: 14. Germline assignment: CDR1 MGHRA and CDR2 YSYEKL. The length of the CDR3 is 19 residues. The CDR3 DNA reads TGCGCCAGCAGCCAATTTCCGGGACAGGGGACGACGGCCAATTCACCCCTCCACTTT. This codes for CASSQFPGQGTTANSPLHF.

The genes are TRBV9 and TRBJ1-1; possibly TRBD1 for D (5 bases). Trimming shortened V by 3 bases and J by 4 bases, and 16 bases separated the two germline ends. Germline V CDR1 and CDR2: SGDLS, YYNGEE. This CDR3 region has 15 residues. The CDR3 loop reads CASSARGAAGTEAFF. The CDR3 DNA is TGTGCCAGCAGCGCTAGAGGGGCTGCGGGCACTGAAGCTTTCTTT.

V and J are TRBV27 and TRBJ1-1, with D tentatively TRBD1 (6 bases). Germline assignment: CDR1 MNHEY and CDR2 SMNVEV (reference sequence). The CDR3 length is 14 residues. Trimming took 3 bases from V and 7 from J, leaving 15 bases between them. The CDR3 nucleotides read TGTGCCAGCAGTTTCAAAACAGGGTTGGGTGAAGCTTTCTTT. This gives the protein CASSFKTGLGEAFF.

This clone is a singleton in its sample. The V gene is TRBV11-3, the J gene TRBJ2-6; no reliable D call. Germline V CDR1 and CDR2: SGHNT, YENEEA. The CDR3 has 14 amino acids. V was cut by 5 bases and J by 0 bases, with 5 bases left in between. The CDR3 DNA is TGTGCCAGCAGCCACGCCTCTGGGGCCAACGTCCTGACTTTC. As protein: CASSHASGANVLTF.

This clone was seen more than once but under ten times. The identical CDR3 is also encoded by other nucleotide sequences in the sample. V usage is TRBV18 and J usage is TRBJ1-2; 7 bases map to TRBD1. CDR3 length: 13 residues. V dropped 3 bases and J dropped 3; count of bases not matched to a gene: 1. Germline V gene lookup returns CDR1 KGHSH and CDR2 LQKENI. As DNA, the CDR3 is TGTGCCAGCTCACCTGGACAGGACTATGGCTACACCTTC. It yields the protein CASSPGQDYGYTF. Full variable domain (remainder filled in from reference TRBV18 and TRBJ1-2): NAGVMQNPRHLVRRRGQEARLRCSPMKGHSHVYWYRQLPEEGLKFMVYLQKENIIDESGMPKERFSAEFPKEGPSILRIQQVVRGDSAAYFCASSPGQDYGYTFGSGTRLTVV.

V gene TRBV18 combines with J gene TRBJ2-4; 9 bases align to TRBD1. Germline CDR1 and CDR2: KGHSH and LQKENI. V gave up 2 bases and J gave up 5 bases; unmatched junction bases: 4. This CDR3 has 15 amino acids. The CDR3 region is CASSPGTGPQNIQYF. Here the CDR3 DNA reads TGTGCCAGCTCACCAGGGACAGGGCCCCAAAACATTCAGTACTTC.